The 15 T cell receptor beta chains below come from one sample, sequenced in a study of cytomegalovirus exposure and HLA in healthy donors. A multiplex PCR was run with 60 Vbeta primers and 13 Jbeta primers. The data were produced by immunoSEQ multiplex PCR, yet TCRdb's version contains in-frame clones alone and is incomplete. Its table records over 100,000 clones. The sequencing input was PBMCs. These receptors originate from a woman aged 40 to 50 in good health and CMV-seropositive.

The genes are TRBV30 and TRBJ2-5; the D is unclear. Germline-derived CDR1 and CDR2 are GTSNPN and SVGIG (reference sequence). This CDR3 is 11 amino acids long. Trimming pared 3 bases from V and 6 bases from J, leaving 8 bases between. CDR3 sequence (DNA): TGTGCCTGGAGGAGATCGCAGACCCAGTACTTC. Translated: CAWRRSQTQYF.

The genes are TRBV15 and TRBJ2-5, with 8 bases fitting TRBD1. The V gene's germline CDR1 is LNHNV and CDR2 YYDKDF (reference sequence). The CDR3 has 14 residues. Trimming at V came to 3 bases and at J to 5 bases, leaving 5 bases not matched to a gene. CDR3 protein: CATSSQGARETQYF. CDR3 in DNA: TGTGCCACCAGCAGCCAGGGGGCTCGGGAGACCCAGTACTTC.

This chain joins TRBV30 and TRBJ1-6; D might be TRBD1 (5 bases). Trimming pared 3 bases from V and 8 bases from J, leaving 11 bases between. The CDR3 loop spans 13 amino acids. CDR1 is GTSNPN and CDR2 is SVGIG in the germline V gene (reference sequence). In DNA, the CDR3 is TGTGCCTGGAGCCCCATAGGGGATTCACCCCTCCACTTT. Residues: CAWSPIGDSPLHF.

The rearrangement uses TRBV10-1 and TRBJ1-1, with D unresolved. From germline, CDR1 is WNHNN and CDR2 SYGVQD (reference sequence). V lost 3 bases to trimming and J lost 2 bases, with 7 bases between them. This CDR3 comprises 13 residues. Here the CDR3 reads CASSDKLNTEAFF. CDR3 bases: TGCGCCAGCAGTGATAAGCTTAACACTGAAGCTTTCTTT.

The chain employs TRBV5-1 and TRBJ2-7, with TRBD2 identical over 9 bases. This CDR3 has 20 amino acids. V lost 4 bases, J lost 5 bases, and 25 bases stayed unmatched. Germline CDR1 is SGHRS and CDR2 is YFSETQ. CDR3 nucleotide sequence: TGCGCCAGCAGCGACCCCCGTAGGCAGGGGAATAGCGGGAGAAGGGACGAGCAGTACTTC. Translated: CASSDPRRQGNSGRRDEQYF.

This chain connects TRBV9 to TRBJ2-3; the D is unclear. V was shortened by 2 bases and J by 0 bases, with 13 bases between the two germline ends. Germline-derived CDR1 and CDR2 are SGDLS and YYNGEE. This CDR3 is 16 amino acids long. In nucleotides, the CDR3 is TGTGCCAGCAGCGTTTCCGGGTCTCCTAGCACAGATACGCAGTATTTT. Translated: CASSVSGSPSTDTQYF.

The chain couples TRBV9 to TRBJ2-2; D is possibly TRBD2 (5 bases). Germline V CDR1 and CDR2: SGDLS, YYNGEE. V gave up 0 bases and J gave up 0 bases, with 6 bases separating them. The CDR3 contains 15 residues. The CDR3 sequence is CASSVEDSNTGELFF. In nucleotides, the CDR3 is TGTGCCAGCAGCGTAGAGGACTCGAACACCGGGGAGCTGTTTTTT.

The V call is TRBV7-9, the J call TRBJ2-1; D perhaps matches TRBD2 (5 bases). CDR1 and CDR2 from the germline V gene are SEHNR and FQNEAQ (reference sequence). The CDR3 length is 11 residues. Trimming left V 7 bases short and J 8 bases short, with 9 bases between. Here the CDR3 reads CASTYGDEQFF. CDR3 coding DNA: TGTGCCAGCACCTACGGGGATGAGCAGTTCTTC. Based on the CDR3 plus reference TRBV7-9 and TRBJ2-1, the full variable domain is DTGVSQNPRHKITKRGQNVTFRCDPISEHNRLYWYRQTLGQGPEFLTYFQNEAQLEKSRLLSDRFSAERPKGSFSTLEIQRTEQGDSAMYLCASTYGDEQFFGPGTRLTVL.

The chain couples TRBV6-5 to TRBJ1-2, with D perhaps matching TRBD1 (5 bases). With 2 bases removed from V and 8 bases from J, the gap between germline ends came to 15 bases. Germline values: CDR1 MNHEY, CDR2 SVGAGI. This CDR3 has 14 amino acids. The CDR3, as DNA: TGTGCCAGCAGTTACGGGCAGGGACTCTGGGGCTACACCTTC. Its protein is CASSYGQGLWGYTF.

The chain has TRBV4-1 and TRBJ1-5; D remains ambiguous. Trimming stripped 1 base from V and 7 bases from J, with 14 bases between. This CDR3 contains 15 residues. CDR1 MGHRA and CDR2 YSYEKL come from the germline V gene. CDR3 sequence (DNA): TGCGCCAGCAGCCAAGTTAGAGGGCGCGGACAGCCCCAGCATTTT. Translating gives CASSQVRGRGQPQHF.

The chain uses TRBV2 and TRBJ1-2; maybe TRBD1 (5 bases). V was shortened by 1 base and J by 3 bases, with 9 bases between the two germline ends. There are 14 residues in the CDR3. Germline loops: CDR1 SNHLY, CDR2 FYNNEI. The CDR3 reads CASSEGARDYGYTF. CDR3 nucleotides: TGTGCCAGCAGTGAAGGTGCCAGGGACTATGGCTACACCTTC.

The rearrangement joins TRBV7-6 to TRBJ1-5; TRBD1 is a possible D gene (5 bases). The V gene lost 1 base and the J gene lost 5 bases, with 9 bases spanning the gap. The germline V gene has CDR1 SGHVS and CDR2 FNYEAQ. The CDR3 length is 14 residues. This chain's CDR3 is CASSLGAGYQPQHF. The CDR3 DNA reads as TGTGCCAGCAGCTTAGGGGCAGGGTATCAGCCCCAGCATTTT.

The rearrangement uses TRBV6-5 and TRBJ2-7, with D perhaps matching TRBD2 (6 bases). V lost 8 bases and J lost 0, with 11 bases in between. Germline V gene sequence: CDR1 MNHEY, CDR2 SVGAGI. The CDR3 sequence is 13 residues long. Written as DNA, the CDR3 is TGTGCCAGCGGGAGGACAATCTCCTACGAGCAGTACTTC. This translates into CASGRTISYEQYF.

The chain couples TRBV30 to TRBJ1-3; D ambiguous. The CDR3 consists of 12 residues. The V gene lost 2 bases and the J gene lost 5 bases, with 7 bases spanning the gap. The V gene's germline CDR1 is GTSNPN and CDR2 SVGIG (reference sequence). The CDR3 bases are TGTGCCTGGAGTCGAGCGAGAAACACCATATATTTT. This gives the protein CAWSRARNTIYF.

The chain recombines TRBV7-2 with TRBJ2-5; a possible D gene is TRBD2 (6 bases). The CDR3 length is 16 residues. Germline CDR1 and CDR2: SGHTA and FQGNSA. With 4 bases removed from V and 2 bases from J, the gap between germline ends came to 17 bases. The CDR3 nucleotides are TGTGCCAGCAGCTGGTTCGGTAGCGGAGTTCAAGAGACCCAGTACTTC. It encodes CASSWFGSGVQETQYF.